Below, one TCR beta chain is given with its context. Profiling relied on immunoSEQ multiplex PCR, and the TCRdb table lists in-frame clones only, not all of them. The sample includes around 90,000 clones, 90% to 95% of them seen just once. This sample stems from a study of OX40 agonist ivuxolimab in advanced cancers. The CDR3 consists of 14 residues. Trimming cost V 6 bases and J 6 bases, with 15 bases left between them. Germline V gene sequence: CDR1 SGHKS, CDR2 YYEKEE (reference sequence). This sequence was found in an adult with an advanced solid tumor such as melanoma, head and neck, liver or kidney cancer. The sequenced sample was CD4+ or CD8+ T cells sorted from blood, obtained in a trial of the OX40 agonist ivuxolimab. The chain links TRBV5-5 to TRBJ2-2; D gene ambiguous. CDR3 sequence (DNA): TGTGCCAGCAAAGGTCGCCAGGTCCCCGGGGAGCTGTTTTTT. This encodes CASKGRQVPGELFF.